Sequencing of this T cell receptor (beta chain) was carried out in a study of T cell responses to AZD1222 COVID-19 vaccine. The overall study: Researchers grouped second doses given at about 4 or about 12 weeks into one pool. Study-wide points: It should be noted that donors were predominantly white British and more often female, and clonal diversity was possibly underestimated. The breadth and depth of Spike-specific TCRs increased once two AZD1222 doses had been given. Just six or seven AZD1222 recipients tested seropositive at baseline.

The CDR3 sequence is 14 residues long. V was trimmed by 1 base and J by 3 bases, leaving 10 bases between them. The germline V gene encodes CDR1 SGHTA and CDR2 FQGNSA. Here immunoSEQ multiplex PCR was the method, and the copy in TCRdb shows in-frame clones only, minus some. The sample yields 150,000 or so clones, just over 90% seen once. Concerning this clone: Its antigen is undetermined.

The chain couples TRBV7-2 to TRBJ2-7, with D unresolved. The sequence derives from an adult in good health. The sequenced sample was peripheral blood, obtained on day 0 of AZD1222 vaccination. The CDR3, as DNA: TGTGCCAGCAGCTTAGATTACTCGTACTACGAGCAGTACTTC. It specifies CASSLDYSYYEQYF.